This T cell receptor (beta chain) was sequenced in a study of blood T cell repertoires in COVID-19. Here immunoSEQ multiplex PCR was the method, and the copy in TCRdb shows in-frame clones only, minus some. Here the sample spans some 270,000 clones, about 80% being singletons. Seattle researchers signed up patients amid active infection and tracked them longitudinally. The CDR3 spans 16 residues. The V and J ends lost 6 bases and 5 bases, in that order; junction bases with no gene match: 14. Germline lookup yields CDR1 SNHLY and CDR2 FYNNEI. The genes are TRBV2 and TRBJ2-5; 8 bases are a match to TRBD1. This TCR came from a person aged 70 to 85 with COVID-19, enrolled during active disease. The source material was peripheral blood. CDR3 nucleotide sequence: TGTGCCAGCAGACCGACAGGGGACCGCCGACCGGAGACCCAGTACTTC. Its protein is CASRPTGDRRPETQYF.